This entry lists 15 T cell receptor beta chains sequenced from one sample in a study of T cells in localized non-small cell lung cancer. Method: immunoSEQ multiplex PCR; TCRdb's copy keeps in-frame clones and lacks some. The repertoire holds tens of thousands of clones, with about 88% as singletons. Sequencing used peripheral blood, obtained before any cancer treatment. These receptors originate from a woman aged 40-69 years with stage I lung adenocarcinoma.

V usage is TRBV21-1 and J usage is TRBJ2-7; the table's D call, TRBD2, was not checked against the DNA. TRBV21-1 is deemed a pseudogene. The CDR3 extends over 17 amino acids. The CDR3 coding sequence is TGTGCCAGCAGCTTCAGATGTCTAGCGGGGGGATCCTACGAGCAGTACTTC. Amino acid sequence: CASSFRCLAGGSYEQYF.

V and J are TRBV27 and TRBJ1-5; D call uncertain. CDR3 length: 13 residues. CDR1 is MNHEY and CDR2 is SMNVEV in the germline V gene (reference sequence). Trimming stripped 3 bases from V and 4 bases from J, with 7 bases between. CDR3: CASSLRENQPQHF. CDR3 bases: TGTGCCAGCAGTTTGAGAGAGAATCAGCCCCAGCATTTT.

V usage is TRBV10-3 and J usage is TRBJ1-2; D uncertain. There are 13 residues in the CDR3. V lost 3 bases, J lost 6 bases, and 11 bases lay in between. CDR1 ENHRY and CDR2 SYGVKD come from the germline V gene. This CDR3 is CAISERSLNGYTF. CDR3 bases: TGTGCCATCAGTGAACGATCTCTAAATGGCTACACCTTC.

The sample holds one count of this clone. The chain recombines TRBV4-1 with TRBJ1-5; 8 nucleotides match TRBD1. The CDR3 runs to 15 residues. Trimming removed 1 base from V and 3 bases from J; junction bases left unmatched: 2. The germline CDR1 and CDR2 sequences are MGHRA and YSYEKL. The CDR3 bases are TGCGCCAGCAGCCAAGGACAGGGGTACAATCAGCCCCAGCATTTT. Translation gives CASSQGQGYNQPQHF.

The chain carries TRBV5-8 and TRBJ2-7; 12 bases are shared with TRBD1. CDR3 size: 17 residues. V trimming: 6 bases; J trimming: 4 bases; junction bases outside the gene matches: 14. CDR1 is SGHTS, CDR2 YDEGEE, per germline. CDR3 sequence: CASTPESGTGGLYEQYF. In DNA form, the CDR3 reads TGTGCCAGCACCCCCGAATCTGGGACAGGGGGCTTGTACGAGCAGTACTTC.

J is TRBJ2-3 and V is TRBV2, with D maybe TRBD2 (6 bases). V dropped 2 bases and J dropped 0 bases, with 6 bases sitting between them. The CDR3 is 14 residues long. Per the germline V gene, CDR1 is SNHLY and CDR2 is FYNNEI. CDR3 nucleotide sequence: TGTGCCAGCAGTGAACTAGCGAGCACAGATACGCAGTATTTT. This gives the protein CASSELASTDTQYF.

This clone is medium-sized (0.01 to 0.1%) in the sample. V is TRBV7-9 and J is TRBJ2-7; the D gene is possibly TRBD1 (5 bases). The V gene's germline CDR1 is SEHNR and CDR2 FQNEAQ (reference sequence). V was pared by 1 base and J by 5 bases, with 12 bases between. This CDR3 spans 14 amino acids. The CDR3 is CASSLGGFRNEQYF. The CDR3 DNA reads as TGTGCCAGCAGCTTAGGGGGCTTCAGGAACGAGCAGTACTTC.

This chain uses TRBV13 with TRBJ2-7; 10 nucleotides match TRBD2. Per germline, CDR1 PRHDT and CDR2 FYEKMQ (reference sequence). The CDR3 covers 15 residues. V lost 2 bases to trimming and J lost 6 bases; unmatched junction nucleotides: 7. The CDR3 DNA follows: TGTGCCAGCAGCTTAAAAGCGGGGGGGGCGGTCGAGCAGTACTTC. This translates into CASSLKAGGAVEQYF.

The chain links TRBV4-1 to TRBJ1-5, with a weak D call TRBD1 (5 bases). The germline gives CDR1 MGHRA, CDR2 YSYEKL. The CDR3 sequence is 15 residues long. The V end was cut by 0 bases, the J end by 0 bases, with 6 bases between. CDR3 amino acids: CASSQDQGSNQPQHF. CDR3 sequence (DNA): TGCGCCAGCAGCCAAGATCAGGGTAGCAATCAGCCCCAGCATTTT.

As DNA, the CDR3 is TGCGCCAGCAGCTTGGTGGCGGGGGCACACAATGAGCAGTTCTTC. It encodes CASSLVAGAHNEQFF. V is TRBV5-1 and J is TRBJ2-1, with D maybe TRBD2 (7 bases). CDR3 size: 15 residues. Germline values: CDR1 SGHRS, CDR2 YFSETQ. V lost 0 bases and J lost 5, with 12 bases in between.

This chain links TRBV2 with TRBJ1-5; the D gene is possibly TRBD1 (6 bases). Germline CDR1 and CDR2: SNHLY and FYNNEI. Between the trimmed V and J ends, which lost 2 bases and 0 bases, there was a span of 14 bases. The CDR3 is 17 amino acids. CDR3 amino acids: CASSERGPVYSNQPQHF. CDR3 nucleotide sequence: TGTGCCAGCAGTGAACGGGGGCCAGTTTATAGCAATCAGCCCCAGCATTTT.

The chain links TRBV6-6 to TRBJ2-3; 8 bases align to TRBD2. CDR1 MNHNY and CDR2 SVGAGI come from the germline V gene (reference sequence). The CDR3 runs 16 residues. J lost 5 bases, V lost 7 bases, and 14 bases had no gene match. The CDR3 DNA is TGTGCCAGCACCCTGGTGGCGGGAGGAGAAGGAGATACGCAGTATTTT. Protein sequence: CASTLVAGGEGDTQYF.

The CDR3 spells CASRGTGWTGELFF. The CDR3, as DNA: TGTGCCAGTAGGGGGACAGGGTGGACCGGGGAGCTGTTTTTT. V is TRBV19 and J is TRBJ2-2; TRBD1 matches at 9 bases. CDR3 length: 14 amino acids. CDR1 is LNHDA, CDR2 SQIVND, per germline (reference sequence). V was pared by 6 bases and J by 5 bases, with 4 bases of the junction left unmatched.

J is TRBJ2-7 and V is TRBV6-5; a weak D match, TRBD1 (8 bases). The CDR3 totals 15 residues. Germline CDR1 reads MNHEY; CDR2 reads SVGAGI. The germline V and J ends were trimmed by 8 bases and 2 bases, with 19 bases remaining between them. The CDR3 sequence is CASSRAQGGPYEQYF. The CDR3 DNA follows: TGTGCCAGCTCAAGAGCACAGGGGGGGCCCTACGAGCAGTACTTC.

The chain links TRBV5-1 to TRBJ2-3; 7 bases agree with TRBD2. Germline values: CDR1 SGHRS, CDR2 YFSETQ. Losses at the gene ends were 3 bases for V and 1 base for J; bases not matched to a gene: 2. The length of the CDR3 is 14 residues. This CDR3 reads CASSSGLGTDTQYF. CDR3 DNA: TGCGCCAGCAGCTCTGGACTAGGCACAGATACGCAGTATTTT.